The 17 T cell receptor beta chains below all came from one sample that was sequenced in a study of human T cells and chemical hapten exposure. The time point: pre-sensitization, week 0. Sample treatment: therapeutic diphenylcyclopropenone sensitization with weekly scalp DPC. TCRdb analysed the RACE reads with MiXCR anew, one entry per CDR3 protein. The sample lists about 120,000 distinct CDR3 sequences; about 13% were seen once. This sample comprised whole blood, obtained in connection with sensitization to the hapten diphenylcyclopropenone (DPC). These receptors were taken from a young woman with alopecia areata. Some clones in this sample may be carry-over from other donors' samples.

The genes are TRBV19 and TRBJ2-5, with 7 bases identical to TRBD1. CDR1 LNHDA and CDR2 SQIVND come from the germline V gene (reference sequence). The ends lost 5 bases at V and 1 base at J; junction bases unmatched: 10. CDR3 length equals 16 residues. The CDR3 bases are TGTGCCAGTAGTTTCGGACAGGCTTCCTTCCAAGAGACCCAGTACTTC. This translates into CASSFGQASFQETQYF.

This clonotype occurred a few times. The chain employs TRBV7-8 and TRBJ2-5; perhaps TRBD1 as D (5 bases). V lost 1 base and J 5 bases, leaving 8 bases between the germline ends. In germline, CDR1 is SGHVS, CDR2 FQNEAQ. CDR3 length: 13 residues. The CDR3 sequence is CASSLGQGETQYF. CDR3 DNA sequence: TGTGCCAGCAGCTTAGGGCAGGGTGAGACCCAGTACTTC.

A few counts support this clonotype. This sequence joins TRBV4-1 and TRBJ2-7; possible D gene TRBD1, 5 bases. The CDR3 has 15 amino acids. The V gene lost 1 base and the J gene lost 1 base, with 11 bases spanning the gap. The germline CDR1 and CDR2 sequences are MGHRA and YSYEKL. Here the CDR3 reads CASSQAQGQSYEQYF. CDR3 in DNA: TGCGCCAGCAGCCAAGCCCAGGGTCAGTCCTACGAGCAGTACTTC.

This clonotype has a handful of counts. The V and J genes are TRBV6-2 or TRBV6-3 and TRBJ2-7, with 7 bases identical to TRBD1. Germline lookup yields CDR1 MNHEY and CDR2 SVGEGT. The CDR3 loop spans 15 amino acids. The V gene end was trimmed by 6 bases and the J gene end by 3 bases; junction bases not matched to a gene: 11. The CDR3 sequence is CASRKSRDSFYEQYF. CDR3 coding DNA: TGTGCCAGCAGAAAAAGCCGGGACAGTTTCTACGAGCAGTACTTC.

This sequence joins TRBV18 and TRBJ2-1; perhaps TRBD2 as D (6 bases). This CDR3 comprises 16 residues. V lost 3 bases and J lost 5, with 17 bases in between. Germline V gives CDR1 KGHSH, CDR2 LQKENI. The CDR3 DNA reads as TGTGCCAGCTCACCGCCGGGGGTTCGACAAAACAATGAGCAGTTCTTC. Translated: CASSPPGVRQNNEQFF.

This chain joins TRBV2 and TRBJ2-2; 7 bases line up with TRBD2. Germline-derived CDR1 and CDR2 are SNHLY and FYNNEI. Germline trimming cut 8 bases from V and 7 bases from J; bases unmatched to any gene: 7. CDR3 length: 13 amino acids. The CDR3 bases are TGTGCCAGCCTTCTTGGGGACTACGGGGAGCTGTTTTTT. Protein product: CASLLGDYGELFF.

This sequence joins TRBV20-1 and TRBJ1-2; no clear D. The V and J ends lost 2 bases and 6 bases respectively, with 7 bases between them. Looked up from germline, CDR1 is DFQATT and CDR2 is SNEGSKA (reference sequence). CDR3 length: 11 amino acids. The CDR3 is CSARRGDGYTF. DNA of the CDR3: TGCAGTGCTAGACGCGGCGATGGCTACACCTTC.

A few counts support this clonotype. This chain joins TRBV12-3 or TRBV12-4 and TRBJ2-2; no definite D call. The CDR3 spans 17 residues. The V end lost 7 bases, the J end lost 0 bases, and 18 bases lay between the germline ends. CDR3: CASTNRRTDANTGELFF. The CDR3 nucleotides are TGTGCCAGCACTAATAGACGGACGGATGCGAACACCGGGGAGCTGTTTTTT.

This clonotype was counted at least ten times. The chain carries TRBV6-2 or TRBV6-3 and TRBJ1-1, with D perhaps matching TRBD1 (6 bases). V gave up 3 bases and J gave up 2 bases, with 10 bases separating them. This CDR3 contains 14 residues. Germline V gene lookup returns CDR1 MNHEY and CDR2 SVGEGT. This CDR3 is CASSYRGLNTEAFF. The CDR3 coding sequence is TGTGCCAGCAGTTATCGGGGGCTTAACACTGAAGCTTTCTTT.

The chain couples TRBV20-1 to TRBJ2-1; 9 bases map to TRBD2. Trimming took 5 bases from V and 0 from J; bases not matched to a gene: 5. This CDR3 is built from 15 residues. Per germline, CDR1 DFQATT and CDR2 SNEGSKA (reference sequence). CDR3 loop: CSALSGGPSYNEQFF. CDR3 bases: TGCAGTGCTTTAAGCGGGGGGCCCTCCTACAATGAGCAGTTCTTC.

This clonotype has at least ten counts. The CDR3 nucleotides read TGTGCCAGCTCACCACCGGGGCGCAGCTACCGTGAGCAGTTCTTC. This translates into CASSPPGRSYREQFF. The chain couples TRBV18 to TRBJ2-1; TRBD1 might be the D (5 bases). Between the trimmed V and J ends, which lost 0 bases and 9 bases, there was a span of 15 bases. The CDR3 loop spans 15 amino acids. Per germline, CDR1 KGHSH and CDR2 LQKENI. Together with reference TRBV18 and TRBJ2-1, the CDR3 gives the full variable domain: NAGVMQNPRHLVRRRGQEARLRCSPMKGHSHVYWYRQLPEEGLKFMVYLQKENIIDESGMPKERFSAEFPKEGPSILRIQQVVRGDSAAYFCASSPPGRSYREQFFGPGTRLTVL.

This clonotype showed up just a few times. The chain is built from TRBV25-1 and TRBJ2-5, with unresolved D. This CDR3 region has 15 residues. V lost 8 bases, J lost 0 bases, and 16 bases lay in between. The germline V gene encodes CDR1 MGHDK and CDR2 SYGVNS. The CDR3 loop reads CASLSSTDYQETQYF. The CDR3, as DNA: TGTGCCAGCCTCTCTTCAACAGATTACCAAGAGACCCAGTACTTC.

The chain combines TRBV5-5 with TRBJ2-2; a weak D match, TRBD1 (6 bases). Germline V gives CDR1 SGHKS, CDR2 YYEKEE (reference sequence). V was shortened by 4 bases and J by 1 base, with 14 bases between the two germline ends. CDR3 length equals 16 residues. The CDR3: CASSRGQPWNTGELFF. CDR3 bases: TGTGCCAGCAGCCGAGGACAGCCTTGGAACACCGGGGAGCTGTTTTTT.

This clonotype was detected a few times. The J gene is TRBJ2-7, the V gene TRBV10-3, with D possibly TRBD1 on 5 matching bases. Germline CDR1 is ENHRY and CDR2 is SYGVKD. The length of the CDR3 is 18 residues. Trimming shortened V by 3 bases and J by 2 bases, and 23 bases separated the two germline ends. DNA for the CDR3: TGTGCCATCAGTGATGACGTGGGGCCACAGGCCAATCCCTACGAGCAGTACTTC. This encodes CAISDDVGPQANPYEQYF.

This clonotype was observed a few times. The genes are TRBV4-2 and TRBJ2-3; D not resolved. The CDR3 covers 16 residues. Germline CDR1 and CDR2: LGHNA and YNFKEQ. V was trimmed by 1 base and J by 3 bases, leaving 14 bases between them. The CDR3 protein is CASSQGTGLETDTQYF. CDR3 in DNA: TGTGCCAGCAGCCAAGGGACCGGGCTAGAAACAGATACGCAGTATTTT.

The rearrangement joins TRBV5-1 to TRBJ2-5; possible D gene TRBD1, 5 bases. This CDR3 has 13 residues. Trimming removed 7 bases at V and 4 bases at J, with 14 bases between. CDR1 and CDR2 from the germline V gene are SGHRS and YFSETQ. CDR3 protein: CASGQGYPETQYF. Here the CDR3 DNA reads TGCGCCAGCGGCCAGGGATACCCAGAGACCCAGTACTTC. Full variable domain (rest looked up from reference TRBV5-1 and TRBJ2-5): KAGVTQTPRYLIKTRGQQVTLSCSPISGHRSVSWYQQTPGQGLQFLFEYFSETQRNKGNFPGRFSGRQFSNSRSEMNVSTLELGDSALYLCASGQGYPETQYFGPGTRLLVL.

The chain employs TRBV28 and TRBJ2-5; TRBD1 agrees at 10 bases. J was trimmed by 4 bases and V by 4 bases; bases with no gene match: 6. CDR3 length: 15 residues. CDR1 is MDHEN, CDR2 SYDVKM, per germline. The DNA for the CDR3 is TGTGCCAGCAGTTCCACCGGGACAGGGGCAGAGACCCAGTACTTC. It is translated as CASSSTGTGAETQYF.